These T cell receptor beta chains were read from a single sample in a study of OX40 agonist ivuxolimab in advanced cancers. Data came from immunoSEQ multiplex PCR; TCRdb stores just in-frame clones and leaves some out. Among some 70,000 clones listed, 85% were seen once. This specimen was CD4+ or CD8+ T cells sorted from blood, taken in a trial of the OX40 agonist ivuxolimab. These receptors originate from an adult with an advanced solid tumor such as melanoma, head and neck, liver or kidney cancer. CDR3s include the opening cysteine and the closing phenylalanine or tryptophan. The order of the fields is J gene, clone size, D gene, V gene, CDR3 DNA, CDR3 protein. The D gene is left open where the match is weak. Size values are once, few and many counts, or a class for expanded clones, and some rows have none.

J: TRBJ2-1; size: NA; D: TRBD1; V: TRBV5-1; DNA: TGCGCCAGCAGCGAGGGACAGCCCTACAATGAGCAGTTCTTC; CDR3: CASSEGQPYNEQFF
J: TRBJ2-6; size: NA; D: TRBD1; V: TRBV28; DNA: TGTGCCAGTAGCCCGGACAGGGAGGAATCTGGGGCCAACGTCCTGACTTTC; CDR3: CASSPDREESGANVLTF
J: TRBJ1-4; size: NA; D: TRBD1; V: TRBV28; DNA: TGTGCCAGCAGTTCTCAGGGGGCATCGTATTGGGGTGAAAAACTGTTTTTT; CDR3: CASSSQGASYWGEKLFF
J: TRBJ1-2; size: NA; D: TRBD1; V: TRBV19; DNA: TGTGCCAGCCGGGACAGGGGCTTGGCTGGCTACACCTTC; CDR3: CASRDRGLAGYTF
J: TRBJ2-7; size: NA; D: NA; V: TRBV27; DNA: TGTGCCAGCGAGACAGTGGGTCAGCAGTACTTC; CDR3: CASETVGQQYF
J: TRBJ1-2; size: NA; D: TRBD1; V: TRBV27; DNA: TGTGCCAGCAGTCAAACCTATCAGGGGGGTGGCTACACCTTC; CDR3: CASSQTYQGGGYTF
J: TRBJ2-4; size: NA; D: TRBD1; V: TRBV6-5; DNA: TGTGCCAGCAGCCGGACAGGCCTAGCCAAAAACATTCAGTACTTC; CDR3: CASSRTGLAKNIQYF
J: TRBJ1-6; size: few; D: NA; V: TRBV6-5; DNA: TGTGCCAGCAGTTACTCGACAAGGGTTTGGGCCCTCCACTTT; CDR3: CASSYSTRVWALHF
J: TRBJ1-4; size: NA; D: NA; V: TRBV30; DNA: TGTGCCTGGACCGAAGTTGCAACTAATGAAAAACTGTTTTTT; CDR3: CAWTEVATNEKLFF
J: TRBJ2-7; size: NA; D: NA; V: TRBV5-1; DNA: TGCGCCAGCAGCTTGGTTGTTAGCCCTTACGAGCAGTACTTC; CDR3: CASSLVVSPYEQYF
J: TRBJ1-6; size: once; D: NA; V: TRBV18; DNA: TGTGCCAGCTCACCACAGAGGGGGGGGAATTCACCCCTCCACTTT; CDR3: CASSPQRGGNSPLHF
J: TRBJ1-1; size: NA; D: NA; V: TRBV28; DNA: TGTGCCAGCAGTCCCAAGCGGAGGGGCAGTAACACTGAAGCTTTCTTT; CDR3: CASSPKRRGSNTEAFF
J: TRBJ2-2; size: once; D: TRBD1; V: TRBV5-1; DNA: TGCGCCAGCAGCTTAGAGACAGGGTCCAACACCGGGGAGCTGTTTTTT; CDR3: CASSLETGSNTGELFF
J: TRBJ2-1; size: NA; D: NA; V: TRBV5-1; DNA: TGCGCCAGCAGCTCCGGCAGACTATCCAGTGGGGGTGAGCAGTTCTTC; CDR3: CASSSGRLSSGGEQFF
J: TRBJ2-1; size: NA; D: TRBD2; V: TRBV19; DNA: TGTGCCAGTAGTCCAGGGACTAGCGGGATCTCCTACAATGAGCAGTTCTTC; CDR3: CASSPGTSGISYNEQFF
J: TRBJ2-7; size: NA; D: NA; V: TRBV9; DNA: TGTGCCAGCAGCGAGGGGGGATGGTCCTACGAGCAGTACTTC; CDR3: CASSEGGWSYEQYF
J: TRBJ2-7; size: NA; D: NA; V: TRBV6-6; DNA: TGTGCCAGCAGTTACCCCGGGACTGGCTACGAGCAGTACTTC; CDR3: CASSYPGTGYEQYF
J: TRBJ2-3; size: NA; D: NA; V: TRBV2; DNA: TGTGCCAGTATAGCATGGTTAGATACGCAGTATTTT; CDR3: CASIAWLDTQYF
J: TRBJ2-5; size: NA; D: TRBD2; V: TRBV6-1; DNA: TGTGCCAGCAGTGAAGGGGGGGGACCGGCATTAGAGACCCAGTACTTC; CDR3: CASSEGGGPALETQYF
J: TRBJ2-5; size: NA; D: NA; V: TRBV5-1; DNA: TGCGCCAGCAGCCGAAGCGGAGCTCAAGAGACCCAGTACTTC; CDR3: CASSRSGAQETQYF
J: TRBJ1-5; size: NA; D: NA; V: TRBV9; DNA: TGTGCCAGCAGCGTAGATGGGGCGGGTCAGCCCCAGCATTTT; CDR3: CASSVDGAGQPQHF
J: TRBJ2-5; size: NA; D: NA; V: TRBV21-1; DNA: TGTGCCAGCAGGGCTGTGGTGAGACAGGGGTCCAACAGCCAAGAGACCCAGTACTTC; CDR3: CASRAVVRQGSNSQETQYF
J: TRBJ1-1; size: NA; D: NA; V: TRBV7-9; DNA: TGTGCCAGCAGCCTCATGAACACTGAAGCTTTCTTT; CDR3: CASSLMNTEAFF
J: TRBJ1-1; size: NA; D: NA; V: TRBV28; DNA: TGTGCCAGCAGTTCCCTCCGGGGGCAGAACACTGAAGCTTTCTTT; CDR3: CASSSLRGQNTEAFF
J: TRBJ1-2; size: few; D: NA; V: TRBV28; DNA: TGTGCCGAATCCCGGGACGCAAGCTATGGCTACACCTTC; CDR3: CAESRDASYGYTF
J: TRBJ2-1; size: NA; D: TRBD2; V: TRBV5-1; DNA: TGCGCCAGCAGCTTGGTGCTAGCGGGAGGGCCGCTTGAAGGGTCCTACAATGAGCAGTTCTTC; CDR3: CASSLVLAGGPLEGSYNEQFF
J: TRBJ2-7; size: NA; D: TRBD1; V: TRBV4-3; DNA: TGCGCCACCCGCCTTACAGGGGTTAAGTACGAGCAGTACTTC; CDR3: CATRLTGVKYEQYF
J: TRBJ2-3; size: NA; D: NA; V: TRBV7-8; DNA: TGTGCCAGCAGCCAAATGCAGGTAGTTAGGGATACGCAGTATTTT; CDR3: CASSQMQVVRDTQYF
J: TRBJ1-1; size: NA; D: NA; V: TRBV7-2; DNA: TGTGCCAGCAGCTTAGGTTCGTACAGGAACACTGAAGCTTTCTTT; CDR3: CASSLGSYRNTEAFF
J: TRBJ2-1; size: NA; D: NA; V: TRBV19; DNA: TGTGCCAGTAGTATTGGAACTGTCAATGAGCAGTTCTTC; CDR3: CASSIGTVNEQFF
J: TRBJ1-1; size: NA; D: NA; V: TRBV6-6; DNA: TGTGCCAGCAGTTACTCGACGCCTGAAGCTTTCTTT; CDR3: CASSYSTPEAFF
J: TRBJ2-5; size: NA; D: NA; V: TRBV15; DNA: TGTGCCACCAGCAGAGACAGCCGTCAAGAGACCCAGTACTTC; CDR3: CATSRDSRQETQYF
J: TRBJ2-1; size: few; D: TRBD2; V: TRBV6-6; DNA: TGTGCCAGCAGTCCCCGGGAGGGGGCCTACAATGAGCAGTTCTTC; CDR3: CASSPREGAYNEQFF
J: TRBJ2-7; size: NA; D: NA; V: TRBV7-8; DNA: TGTGCCAGCAGTCCTCAGGCGGGGCAGATCGAGCAGTACTTC; CDR3: CASSPQAGQIEQYF
J: TRBJ2-7; size: NA; D: NA; V: TRBV7-8; DNA: TGTGCCAGCAGCTCGAGACCCCGAGGCGAGCAGTACTTC; CDR3: CASSSRPRGEQYF
J: TRBJ2-1; size: once; D: TRBD2; V: TRBV7-7; DNA: TGTGCCAGCAGCCCGACTAGCGTGAGCTCCTACAATGAGCAGTTCTTC; CDR3: CASSPTSVSSYNEQFF
J: TRBJ1-6; size: NA; D: TRBD1; V: TRBV6-6; DNA: TGTGCCAGCAGTTTCGACAGGGGGCTTACACCCCTCCACTTT; CDR3: CASSFDRGLTPLHF
J: TRBJ2-7; size: NA; D: TRBD1; V: TRBV10-3; DNA: TGTGCCATCAGCCTCGGGACAGCAATCCCCTACGAGCAGTACTTC; CDR3: CAISLGTAIPYEQYF
J: TRBJ1-2; size: NA; D: NA; V: TRBV4-3; DNA: TGCGCCAGCAGTCCTAGCGTCACAGCCATATATGGCTACACCTTC; CDR3: CASSPSVTAIYGYTF
J: TRBJ2-3; size: NA; D: TRBD1; V: TRBV28; DNA: TGTGCCAGCAGTTCGCAGGGGGCGGGAATTCGGGATACGCAGTATTTT; CDR3: CASSSQGAGIRDTQYF
J: TRBJ2-1; size: once; D: NA; V: TRBV11-2; DNA: TGTGCCAGCAGCTTAAGGGACAATGAGCAGTTCTTC; CDR3: CASSLRDNEQFF
J: TRBJ1-2; size: few; D: NA; V: TRBV6-5; DNA: TGTGCCAGCAGTTACTCGGGGACCGGTGGCTACACCTTC; CDR3: CASSYSGTGGYTF
J: TRBJ2-7; size: NA; D: NA; V: TRBV7-2; DNA: TGTGCCAGCAGCGATCAACAAACCTACGAGCAGTACTTC; CDR3: CASSDQQTYEQYF
J: TRBJ2-2; size: NA; D: NA; V: TRBV7-7; DNA: TGTGCTAGCAGCTCGGCCGGGCGGGGTGCCGGGGAGCTGTTTTTT; CDR3: CASSSAGRGAGELFF
J: TRBJ1-2; size: NA; D: TRBD1; V: TRBV7-8; DNA: TGTGCCAGCAGCTTATCTTTATCCCGGGACAGGGGAATTGGTGGCTACACCTTC; CDR3: CASSLSLSRDRGIGGYTF
J: TRBJ1-1; size: NA; D: TRBD1; V: TRBV15; DNA: TGTGCCACCAGCAGAGATACGACAGGGCTGAGGACTGAAGCTTTCTTT; CDR3: CATSRDTTGLRTEAFF
J: TRBJ2-3; size: NA; D: NA; V: TRBV9; DNA: TGTGCCAGCAGCGGAGATCAGGGATACCTCACAGATACGCAGTATTTT; CDR3: CASSGDQGYLTDTQYF
J: TRBJ2-5; size: NA; D: NA; V: TRBV4-3; DNA: TGCGCCAGCAGCCAAGATCGACTAGTAGCCGCCGAGACCCAGTACTTC; CDR3: CASSQDRLVAAETQYF
J: TRBJ1-5; size: NA; D: TRBD1; V: TRBV9; DNA: TGTGCCAGCAGCGTAGGAACAGGGGCCCTAGCACAGCCCCAGCATTTT; CDR3: CASSVGTGALAQPQHF
J: TRBJ2-3; size: NA; D: NA; V: TRBV18; DNA: TGTGCCAGCTCACGCTCGCTTGGAGATACGCAGTATTTT; CDR3: CASSRSLGDTQYF
J: TRBJ2-2; size: NA; D: NA; V: TRBV14; DNA: TGTGCCAGCAGCCAATTGTTCGCAGGGAAGGGCGGGGAGCTGTTTTTT; CDR3: CASSQLFAGKGGELFF
J: TRBJ2-1; size: NA; D: NA; V: TRBV15; DNA: TGTGCCACCAGCAGACTCAGACAGAGAAGCACGAGCTCCTACAATGAGCAGTTCTTC; CDR3: CATSRLRQRSTSSYNEQFF
J: TRBJ2-1; size: once; D: NA; V: TRBV7-8; DNA: TGTGCCATCGAAAGTGCTTCAAGCGGCTCCTACAATGAGCAGTTCTTC; CDR3: CAIESASSGSYNEQFF
J: TRBJ1-2; size: NA; D: NA; V: TRBV27; DNA: TGTGCCAGCAGTTCGGACCCCGGAGAGAGGGGCTACACCTTC; CDR3: CASSSDPGERGYTF
J: TRBJ2-6; size: NA; D: NA; V: TRBV5-3; DNA: TGTGCCAGAAGCTTCCAGGGGAACCGCTCTGGGGCCAACGTCCTGACTTTC; CDR3: CARSFQGNRSGANVLTF
J: TRBJ1-3; size: NA; D: NA; V: TRBV28; DNA: TGTGCCAGCAGTTCATTCGACTGGACAGTTGGAAACACCATATATTTT; CDR3: CASSSFDWTVGNTIYF
J: TRBJ1-3; size: NA; D: TRBD1; V: TRBV28; DNA: TGTGCCACACTGACGTCGACAGGGGGCGGAAACACCATATATTTT; CDR3: CATLTSTGGGNTIYF
J: TRBJ2-1; size: NA; D: NA; V: TRBV5-4; DNA: TGTGCCAGCAGCGGTACTAGGAACAATGAGCAGTTCTTC; CDR3: CASSGTRNNEQFF